This TCR beta chain was retrieved from a study of shared clonotypes between healthy human individuals. This clone was counted only a few times. Execution of the assay was at deep level. Some clones are missing from TCRdb's copy, which holds only in-frame ones; the method was immunoSEQ multiplex PCR. The data show millions of clones, roughly 94% seen once. Per germline, CDR1 SEHNR and CDR2 FQNEAQ (reference sequence). The CDR3 consists of 13 residues. Trimming took off 2 bases at V and 4 bases at J, with 8 bases between the two ends. V and J are TRBV7-9 and TRBJ1-2; D gene uncertain. This receptor was obtained from a man between 18 and 35 years old in good health. The material sequenced was naive CD4+ T cells sorted from blood. Subset defined: CD45RA+ positively selected. The CDR3 loop is CASSLPGLYGYTF. The CDR3 nucleotides read TGTGCCAGCAGCTTACCCGGCCTCTATGGCTACACCTTC.